This TCR beta chain was recovered during a study of blood T cell repertoires in COVID-19. Sequenced by immunoSEQ multiplex PCR; TCRdb stores in-frame clones only, minus some. The sample records around 190,000 clones, more than 80% being singletons. The CDR3 has 14 residues. V dropped 7 bases and J dropped 4 bases, with 16 bases sitting between them. The germline CDR1 and CDR2 sequences are MNHEY and SVGAGI. The sequenced sample was peripheral blood. The TCR originated in an older woman with acute or convalescent COVID-19. The chain uses TRBV6-5 and TRBJ1-1; D is possibly TRBD1 (6 bases). CDR3 in DNA: TGTGCCAGCATCCCGCAGGGGTTTGTCACTGAAGCTTTCTTT. Translating gives CASIPQGFVTEAFF.